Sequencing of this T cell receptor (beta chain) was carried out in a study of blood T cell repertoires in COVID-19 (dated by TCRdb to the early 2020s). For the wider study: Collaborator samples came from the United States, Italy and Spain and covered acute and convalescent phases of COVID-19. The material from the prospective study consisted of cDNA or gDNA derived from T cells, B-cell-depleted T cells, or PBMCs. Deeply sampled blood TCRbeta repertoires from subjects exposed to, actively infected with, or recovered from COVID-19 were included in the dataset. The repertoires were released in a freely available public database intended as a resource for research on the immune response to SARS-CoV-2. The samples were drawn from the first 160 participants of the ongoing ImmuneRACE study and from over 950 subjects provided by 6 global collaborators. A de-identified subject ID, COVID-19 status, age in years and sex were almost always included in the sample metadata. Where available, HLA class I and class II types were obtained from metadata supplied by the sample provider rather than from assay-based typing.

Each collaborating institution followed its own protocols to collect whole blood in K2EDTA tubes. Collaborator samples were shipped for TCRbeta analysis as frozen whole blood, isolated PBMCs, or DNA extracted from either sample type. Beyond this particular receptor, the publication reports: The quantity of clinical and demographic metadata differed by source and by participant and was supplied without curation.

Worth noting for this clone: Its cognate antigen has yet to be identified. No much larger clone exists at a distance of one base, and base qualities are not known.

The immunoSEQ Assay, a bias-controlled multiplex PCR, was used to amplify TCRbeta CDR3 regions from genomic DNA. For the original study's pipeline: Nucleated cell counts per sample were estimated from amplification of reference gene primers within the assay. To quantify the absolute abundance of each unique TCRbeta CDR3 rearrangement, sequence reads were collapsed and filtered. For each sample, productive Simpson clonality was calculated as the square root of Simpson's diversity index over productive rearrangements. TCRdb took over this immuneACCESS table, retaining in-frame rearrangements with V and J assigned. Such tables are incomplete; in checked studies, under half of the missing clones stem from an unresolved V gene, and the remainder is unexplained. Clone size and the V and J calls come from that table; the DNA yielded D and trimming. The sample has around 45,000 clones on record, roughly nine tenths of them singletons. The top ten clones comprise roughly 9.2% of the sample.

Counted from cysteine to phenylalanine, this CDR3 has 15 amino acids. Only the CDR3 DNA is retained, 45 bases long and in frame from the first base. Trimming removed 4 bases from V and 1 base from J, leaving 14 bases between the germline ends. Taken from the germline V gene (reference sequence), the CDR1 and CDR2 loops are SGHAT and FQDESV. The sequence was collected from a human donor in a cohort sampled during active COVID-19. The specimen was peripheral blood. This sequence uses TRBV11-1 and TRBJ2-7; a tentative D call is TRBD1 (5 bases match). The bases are TGTGCCAGCAGCTCCGGCTTAGGGGCGTCCTACGAGCAGTACTTC. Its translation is CASSSGLGASYEQYF.